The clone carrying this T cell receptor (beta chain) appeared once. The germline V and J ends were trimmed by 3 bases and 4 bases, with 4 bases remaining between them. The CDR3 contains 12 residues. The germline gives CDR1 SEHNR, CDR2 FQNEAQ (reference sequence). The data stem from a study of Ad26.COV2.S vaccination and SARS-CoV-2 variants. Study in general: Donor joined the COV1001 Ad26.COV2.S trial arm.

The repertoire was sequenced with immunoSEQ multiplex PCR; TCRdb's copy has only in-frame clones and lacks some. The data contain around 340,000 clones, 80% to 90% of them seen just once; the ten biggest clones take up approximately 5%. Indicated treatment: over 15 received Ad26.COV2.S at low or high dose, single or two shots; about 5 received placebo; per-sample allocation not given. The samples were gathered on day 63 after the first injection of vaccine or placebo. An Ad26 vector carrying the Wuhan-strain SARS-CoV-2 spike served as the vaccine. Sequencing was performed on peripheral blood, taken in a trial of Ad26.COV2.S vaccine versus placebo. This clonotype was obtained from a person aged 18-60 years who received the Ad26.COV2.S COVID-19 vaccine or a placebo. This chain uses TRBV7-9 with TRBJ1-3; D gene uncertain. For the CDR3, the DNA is TGTGCCAGCAGCTTTCACGGAAACACCATATATTTT. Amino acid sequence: CASSFHGNTIYF.